Presented here are 30 T cell receptor beta chains from one specimen sequenced in a study of T cells in women clearing cervical HPV infection (dated by TCRdb to the late 2010s). The library was built by means of the immunoSEQ multiplex PCR assay. Not all clones reach the TCRdb copy of this immuneACCESS table, which keeps in-frame sequences only. Checked studies attribute under half of the gap to unresolved V genes and leave the rest unexplained. The sample table gives around 39,000 clones. 5.5% to 8% of the sample is held by the ten biggest clonotypes. Sequenced material: blood buffy coat. The receptors derive from a woman aged 18 to 75 with a cervical HPV16 infection that either progressed to CIN3+ or cleared (not recorded which).

Comments on this clone: The read stops 3 residues short of the end of the CDR3; the missing end is completed from the germline J gene. The chain is built from TRBV2 and TRBJ1-1; 7 nucleotides line up with TRBD1. The germline gives CDR1 SNHLY, CDR2 FYNNEI. The length of the CDR3 is 14 residues. The chain's CDR3 is CASSGADKTGEAFF. CDR3 DNA, as far as it was read: TGTGCCAGCTCTGGGGCGGACAAGACAGGGGAA.

Details on this clone: The read is 3 residues too short to cover the CDR3 end, so that end is filled in from the germline J gene. J is TRBJ1-1 and V is TRBV20-1; the match to TRBD1 covers 7 bases. This CDR3 comprises 12 residues. The germline CDR1 and CDR2 sequences are DFQATT and SNEGSKA (reference sequence). Trimming cost V 6 bases and J 6 bases; bases outside gene matches: 7. CDR3: CSAQPGTAEAFF. Incomplete CDR3 DNA: TGCAGTGCCCAACCGGGGACAGCTGAA.

Regarding this clone: The CDR3 is cut off 3 residues early in the read; its end comes from the germline J gene. The genes are TRBV10-1 and TRBJ2-7; perhaps TRBD2 as D (5 bases). V was pared by 2 bases and J by 6 bases, with 8 bases between. Germline CDR1 reads WNHNN; CDR2 reads SYGVQD (reference sequence). The CDR3 sequence is 12 residues long. The CDR3 DNA, read in part, is TGCGCCAGCAGTGAGGAAAGCGGCGAG. Its protein product is CASSEESGE. The complete CDR3 sequence is CASSEESGEQYF.

The CDR3 loop is CASSQGTAPPQETQYF. The DNA read from the CDR3 is TGTGCCAGCTCACAGGGGACAGCCCCCCCCCAAGAGACC. The chain has TRBV18 and TRBJ2-5; 7 bases line up with TRBD1. The read ends 3 residues before the CDR3 terminus; that terminus is restored from the germline J gene. CDR3 length equals 16 residues. Germline V lookup: CDR1 KGHSH, CDR2 LQKENI. V dropped 4 bases and J dropped 1; count of bases not matched to a gene: 9.

CDR3 loop: CASSSDLLITDTQYF. The covered CDR3 bases are TGTGCCAGCAGCTCTGATCTACTTATCACAGATACG. The rearrangement uses TRBV5-5 and TRBJ2-3; the D is unclear. The CDR3 end is not reached by the read, which stops 3 residues before it; the germline J gene fills it in. V dropped 3 bases and J dropped 2 bases, with 13 bases sitting between them. The germline CDR1 and CDR2 sequences are SGHKS and YYEKEE (reference sequence). The CDR3 has 15 residues.

To note about this clone: The read terminates 3 residues ahead of where the CDR3 ends, so the germline J gene completes it. J is TRBJ2-1 and V is TRBV18; no clear D. CDR3 size: 12 residues. Germline V CDR1 and CDR2: KGHSH, LQKENI. Trimming pared 2 bases from V and 6 bases from J, leaving 5 bases between. CDR3 region: CASSPAGNEQFF. The CDR3 DNA, read in part, is TGTGCCAGCTCACCAGCAGGCAATGAG.

About this clone itself: The junction shows a germline mismatch at one end, possibly a read error. The read is 3 residues too short to cover the CDR3 end, so that end is filled in from the germline J gene. Other DNA sequences in the same sample also yield this CDR3. The V and J genes are TRBV7-6 and TRBJ1-3; 9 bases map to TRBD1. This CDR3 spans 17 amino acids. Germline V gives CDR1 SGHVS, CDR2 FNYEAQ. The part of the CDR3 DNA that was read is TGTGCCAGCAGCATAGGACAGGGGCGCAGTTCTGGAAACACT. Protein product: CASSIGQGRSSGNT. The CDR3 reads in full as CASSIGQGRSSGNTIYF.

In regard to this clone: The read is 3 residues too short to cover the CDR3 end, so that end is filled in from the germline J gene. The V gene is TRBV12-5, the J gene TRBJ2-1; 10 bases line up with TRBD2. The V gene's germline CDR1 is LGHNT and CDR2 FRNRAP. With V trimmed by 2 bases and J by 9 bases, 4 bases remained unmatched. There are 14 residues in the CDR3. CDR3 protein: CASGLTSGNTEQFF. The CDR3 bases that were read are TGTGCTAGTGGTTTGACTAGCGGGAACACTGAG. Complete variable domain (other parts from reference TRBV12-5 and TRBJ2-1): DARVTQTPRHKVTEMGQEVTMRCQPILGHNTVFWYRQTMMQGLELLAYFRNRAPLDDSGMPKDRFSAEMPDATLATLKIQPSEPRDSAVYFCASGLTSGNTEQFFGPGTRLTVL.

As regards this clone: Mismatch with germline at one junction end may stem from a read error. The DNA ends 3 residues before the CDR3 does, and the rest of the CDR3 is filled in from the germline J gene. This chain links TRBV6-1 with TRBJ2-2; TRBD1 might be the D (7 bases). CDR1 MNHNS and CDR2 SASEGT come from the germline V gene. The CDR3 has 15 residues. The chain's CDR3 is CASSEGQAPEGALFF. CDR3 DNA, as far as it was read: TGTGCCAGCAGTGAAGGACAGGCGCCGGAGGGGGCG.

CDR3 bases read: TGTGCCTGGAGTGGGGAGGGGACGAACACCGGGGAG. This gives the protein CAWSGEGTNTGE. The full CDR3 protein reads CAWSGEGTNTGELFF. This chain connects TRBV30 to TRBJ2-2; TRBD2 agrees at 7 bases. The read falls 3 residues short of the CDR3 end, and the missing part is taken from the germline J gene. This CDR3 has 15 residues. Germline CDR1 GTSNPN, CDR2 SVGIG (reference sequence). Germline trimming cut 1 base from V and 0 bases from J; bases unmatched to any gene: 2.

As regards this clone: Read data end 3 residues before the CDR3 end; the end is taken from the germline J gene. The rearrangement joins TRBV7-9 to TRBJ2-3; tentatively, D is TRBD2 (7 bases). V was shortened by 5 bases and J by 4 bases, with 16 bases between the two germline ends. In germline, CDR1 is SEHNR, CDR2 FQNEAQ (reference sequence). The length of the CDR3 is 15 residues. This CDR3 is CASSLGGGAADTQYF. The sequenced CDR3 bases are TGTGCCAGCAGCCTCGGTGGGGGGGCCGCAGATACG.

In regard to this clone: A junction boundary mismatches the germline segment, possibly from a read error. The CDR3 extends 3 residues past the end of the read, so its final part is completed from the germline J gene. Other nucleotide sequences from this sample produce the same CDR3. The chain couples TRBV30 to TRBJ1-3; 8 positions match TRBD1. This CDR3 region has 13 residues. The V gene's germline CDR1 is GTSNPN and CDR2 SVGIG (reference sequence). CDR3 DNA (partial): TGTGCCTGGAGTGCAGGGGGCCGAAACACA. It yields the protein CAWSAGGRNT. The full CDR3 reads CAWSAGGRNTIYF.

For this clone: The missing CDR3 end, 3 residues past where the read stops, is filled in from the germline J gene. V is TRBV5-1 and J is TRBJ1-1, with 8 nucleotides matching TRBD1. The germline CDR1 and CDR2 sequences are SGHRS and YFSETQ. The CDR3 is 16 amino acids. Trimming at V came to 4 bases and at J to 4 bases, leaving 12 bases not matched to a gene. The CDR3 bases that were read are TGCGCCAGCAGCGCGGACAGGGCCCGGGTTGGCACTGAA. Its protein is CASSADRARVGTE. The whole CDR3 reads CASSADRARVGTEAFF.

Turning to this clone: The CDR3 end falls 3 residues outside the read, so it is completed with the germline J gene. J is TRBJ1-5 and V is TRBV7-2, with D possibly TRBD1 on 5 matching bases. The V gene lost 7 bases and the J gene lost 6 bases, with 19 bases spanning the gap. The germline gives CDR1 SGHTA, CDR2 FQGNSA. The CDR3 loop spans 15 amino acids. The CDR3 loop is CASTRGDSSVQPQHF. CDR3 DNA, as far as it was read: TGTGCCAGCACCCGGGGGGACTCTAGCGTTCAGCCC. Full variable domain (rest looked up from reference TRBV7-2 and TRBJ1-5): GAGVSQSPSNKVTEKGKDVELRCDPISGHTALYWYRQSLGQGLEFLIYFQGNSAPDKSGLPSDRFSAERTGGSVSTLTIQRTQQEDSAVYLCASTRGDSSVQPQHFGDGTRLSIL.

Remarks on this clone: Read data end 3 residues before the CDR3 end; the end is taken from the germline J gene. This chain joins TRBV19 and TRBJ1-5; the D gene is possibly TRBD1 (6 bases). Germline V gene sequence: CDR1 LNHDA, CDR2 SQIVND (reference sequence). The CDR3 runs 14 residues. Trimming cost V 1 base and J 6 bases, with 10 bases left between them. The CDR3 is CASSIGRGSQPQHF. CDR3 DNA, as far as it was read: TGTGCCAGTAGTATAGGCAGGGGAAGTCAGCCC.

With regard to this clone: The CDR3 end is not reached by the read, which stops 3 residues before it; the germline J gene fills it in. The J gene is TRBJ2-3, the V gene TRBV4-2, with 11 bases matching TRBD2. The CDR3 sequence is 17 residues long. CDR1 and CDR2 from the germline V gene are LGHNA and YNFKEQ. The V segment lost 0 bases and the J segment 3 bases; nucleotides outside the gene matches: 5. The CDR3 bases that were read are TGTGCCAGCAGCCAAGAGGTAATAGCGGGAGGGACAGATACG. It encodes CASSQEVIAGGTDT. The CDR3 in its entirety is CASSQEVIAGGTDTQYF.

Comments on this clone: The read falls 3 residues short of the CDR3 end, and the missing part is taken from the germline J gene. The chain uses TRBV11-2 and TRBJ1-4, with D possibly being TRBD1 (5 bases). Germline-derived CDR1 and CDR2 are SGHAT and FQNNGV. CDR3 size: 14 residues. This CDR3 reads CASSLKGDNSPLFF. The sequenced CDR3 bases are TGTGCCAGCAGCTTGAAAGGGGATAATTCACCA. The variable domain in full, with the rest retrieved from reference TRBV11-2 and TRBJ1-4, is EAGVAQSPRYKIIEKRQSVAFWCNPISGHATLYWYQQILGQGPKLLIQFQNNGVVDDSQLPKDRFSAERLKGVDSTLKIQPAKLEDSAVYLCASSLKGDNSPLFFGSGTQLSVL.

The sequenced part of the CDR3 DNA is TGCAGTGTAATGTCCAGGACTTTCAACAATGAG. This sequence encodes CSVMSRTFNNE. The full CDR3 is CSVMSRTFNNEQFF. V usage is TRBV20-1 and J usage is TRBJ2-1; perhaps TRBD2 as D (5 bases). The read halts 3 residues ahead of the CDR3 end, with the missing end drawn from the germline J gene. The CDR3 consists of 14 residues. CDR1 is DFQATT, CDR2 SNEGSKA, per germline (reference sequence). V shed 7 bases and J shed 5 bases, with 18 bases lying between them.

As to this clone: The read ends 3 residues before the CDR3 terminus; that terminus is restored from the germline J gene. The chain recombines TRBV30 with TRBJ2-3; maybe TRBD2 (6 bases). This CDR3 has 16 residues. Looked up from germline, CDR1 is GTSNPN and CDR2 is SVGIG (reference sequence). The CDR3: CAWSVQGRDSNQPQYF. The CDR3 bases that were read are TGTGCCTGGAGTGTACAAGGGCGGGATAGCAATCAGCCG. Filled out from reference TRBV30 and TRBJ2-3, the complete variable domain reads SQTIHQWPATLVQPVGSPLSLECTVEGTSNPNLYWYRQAAGRGLQLLFYSVGIGQISSEVPQNLSASRPQDRQFILSSKKLLLSDSGFYLCAWSVQGRDSNQPQYFGPGTRLTVL.

CDR3 protein: CASSENSQGVLTF. The sequenced CDR3 bases are TGCGCCAGCAGTGAGAACTCGCAGGGCGTC. V gene TRBV10-1 combines with J gene TRBJ2-6; perhaps TRBD1 as D (5 bases). The CDR3 end lies 3 residues beyond the end of the read and is filled in from the germline J gene. The CDR3 loop spans 13 amino acids. V was shortened by 2 bases and J by 12 bases, with 11 bases between the two germline ends. The V gene's germline CDR1 is WNHNN and CDR2 SYGVQD (reference sequence).

To note about this clone: The sequence runs out 3 residues before the end of the CDR3; the remainder is reconstructed from the germline J gene. This rearrangement joins TRBV18 to TRBJ2-2; D is possibly TRBD1 (6 bases). Germline V gives CDR1 KGHSH, CDR2 LQKENI. The CDR3 runs 15 residues. The sequenced part of the CDR3 DNA is TGTGCCAGCTCACCACCAGGGACAACTAATGAAAAG. Translated, it gives CASSPPGTTNEK. In full, the CDR3 is CASSPPGTTNEKLFF. Together with reference TRBV18 and TRBJ2-2, the CDR3 gives the full variable domain: NAGVMQNPRHLVRRRGQEARLRCSPMKGHSHVYWYRQLPEEGLKFMVYLQKENIIDESGMPKERFSAEFPKEGPSILRIQQVVRGDSAAYFCASSPPGTTNEKLFFGEGSRLTVL.

With regard to this clone: The CDR3 end is not reached by the read, which stops 3 residues before it; the germline J gene fills it in. This sequence joins TRBV7-7 and TRBJ2-1; 10 nucleotides line up with TRBD1. CDR3 size: 15 residues. Germline V gene data show CDR1 as SSHAT and CDR2 as FNYEAQ (reference sequence). Trimming at V came to 5 bases and at J to 2 bases, leaving 3 bases not matched to a gene. CDR3 region: CASSPDRGPYNEQFF. Incomplete CDR3 DNA: TGTGCCAGCAGCCCTGACAGGGGGCCCTACAATGAG.

A note on this clone: The read is 3 residues too short to cover the CDR3 end, so that end is filled in from the germline J gene. The chain carries TRBV5-1 and TRBJ2-7; 11 bases match TRBD1. V shed 4 bases and J 2 bases; nucleotides not matched to a gene: 2. The CDR3 length is 14 residues. Germline lookup yields CDR1 SGHRS and CDR2 YFSETQ. The CDR3 loop reads CASSPGQGAYEQYF. Partial CDR3 DNA: TGCGCCAGCAGCCCGGGACAGGGGGCCTACGAG.

Points on this clone: The sequenced fragment ends 3 residues before the CDR3 boundary, so the rest is inferred from the germline J gene. The gene calls are TRBV18 and TRBJ1-2; the D is unclear. This CDR3 region has 17 residues. Germline assignment: CDR1 KGHSH and CDR2 LQKENI. The CDR3 loop reads CASSPPVAGGLNYDYTF. The sequenced part of the CDR3 DNA is TGTGCCAGCTCACCACCGGTAGCGGGAGGGCTCAACTACGAC.

As regards this clone: Read sequence stops 3 residues before the CDR3 end, and the germline J gene provides the missing end. The chain carries TRBV7-3 and TRBJ2-3, with 7 nucleotides matching TRBD1. The CDR3 is 13 residues long. Germline CDR1 SGHTA, CDR2 FQGTGA. The part of the CDR3 DNA that was read is TGTGCCAGCAGTTCGACCCAGGGGGAGACG. It encodes CASSSTQGET. The full CDR3 sequence reads CASSSTQGETQYF.

Points on this clone: The CDR3 end lies 3 residues beyond the end of the read and is filled in from the germline J gene. The J gene is TRBJ1-1, the V gene TRBV5-1; D call uncertain. Germline V gives CDR1 SGHRS, CDR2 YFSETQ. V was pared by 0 bases and J by 1 base, with 7 bases between. This CDR3 has 14 amino acids. The DNA read from the CDR3 is TGCGCCAGCAGCTTGGACGCAGGGAACACTGAA. It encodes CASSLDAGNTE. The complete CDR3 sequence is CASSLDAGNTEAFF.

About this clone itself: The read comes to an end 3 residues before the CDR3 does, leaving the germline J gene to fill in the end. The chain combines TRBV5-4 with TRBJ2-3, with D unclear. Per the germline V gene, CDR1 is SGHNT and CDR2 is YYREEE (reference sequence). This CDR3 has 14 amino acids. The DNA read from the CDR3 is TGTGCCAGCAGCTTGGGAGGTAGCAATCAGCCG. Its translation is CASSLGGSNQP. The full CDR3 sequence reads CASSLGGSNQPQYF. Supplemented by reference TRBV5-4 and TRBJ2-3, the full variable domain reads ETGVTQSPTHLIKTRGQQVTLRCSSQSGHNTVSWYQQALGQGPQFIFQYYREEENGRGNFPPRFSGLQFPNYSSELNVNALELDDSALYLCASSLGGSNQPQYFGPGTRLTVL.

Remarks on this clone: The read ends 3 residues shy of where the CDR3 ends; the end is completed using the germline J gene. The gene calls are TRBV7-9 and TRBJ1-1, with D possibly being TRBD1 (5 bases). Looked up from germline, CDR1 is SEHNR and CDR2 is FQNEAQ (reference sequence). Trimming took 5 bases from V and 3 from J, leaving 10 bases between them. This CDR3 region has 13 residues. The covered CDR3 bases are TGTGCCAGCAGCCTACAGGAGGACACTGAA. This encodes CASSLQEDTE. The whole CDR3 sequence reads CASSLQEDTEAFF.

Worth noting for this clone: The DNA ends 3 residues before the CDR3 does, and the rest of the CDR3 is filled in from the germline J gene. V and J are TRBV29-1 and TRBJ2-5; tentatively, D is TRBD1 (6 bases). Germline loops: CDR1 SQVTM, CDR2 ANQGSEA. Deletions cut 3 bases from V and 2 bases from J, with 10 bases between. The CDR3 is 13 residues long. Here the CDR3 reads CSVESRGQETQYF. The sequenced CDR3 bases are TGCAGCGTTGAGTCCAGGGGACAAGAGACC.

In regard to this clone: The CDR3 end lies 3 residues beyond the end of the read and is filled in from the germline J gene. The V gene is TRBV20-1, the J gene TRBJ2-3; 9 bases are shared with TRBD2. The CDR3 spans 15 residues. Germline V lookup: CDR1 DFQATT, CDR2 SNEGSKA (reference sequence). V shed 4 bases, J shed 2 bases, and the junction held 7 bases outside the gene matches. CDR3 sequence reads: CSATRLAVYTDTQYF. The DNA read from the CDR3 is TGCAGTGCTACTCGACTAGCGGTTTACACAGATACG.